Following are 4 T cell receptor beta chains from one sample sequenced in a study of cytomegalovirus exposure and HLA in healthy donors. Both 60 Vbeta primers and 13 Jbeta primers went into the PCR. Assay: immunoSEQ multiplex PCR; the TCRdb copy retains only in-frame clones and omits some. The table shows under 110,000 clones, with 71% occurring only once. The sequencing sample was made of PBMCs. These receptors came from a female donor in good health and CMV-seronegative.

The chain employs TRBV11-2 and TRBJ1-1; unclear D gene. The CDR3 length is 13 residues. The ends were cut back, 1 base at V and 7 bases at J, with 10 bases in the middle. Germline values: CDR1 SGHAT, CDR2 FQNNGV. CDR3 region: CASSLGWENEAFF. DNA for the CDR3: TGTGCCAGCAGCTTAGGTTGGGAGAATGAAGCTTTCTTT.

CDR3 nucleotide sequence: TGTGCCAGCAGCGGAGCCAAGGGAGCCATAGGTGGGTACGAGCAGTACTTC. It translates to CASSGAKGAIGGYEQYF. This chain joins TRBV21-1 and TRBJ2-7; the DNA was not compared with TRBD2, the D call given in the table. TRBV21-1 is listed as a pseudogene. This CDR3 comprises 17 residues.

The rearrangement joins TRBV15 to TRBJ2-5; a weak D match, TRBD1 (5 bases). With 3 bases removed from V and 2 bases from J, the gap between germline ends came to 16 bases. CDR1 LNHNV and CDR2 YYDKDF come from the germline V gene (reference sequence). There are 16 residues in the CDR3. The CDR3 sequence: CATSSRDRPAQETQYF. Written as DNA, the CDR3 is TGTGCCACCAGCAGCCGCGACAGACCTGCGCAAGAGACCCAGTACTTC.

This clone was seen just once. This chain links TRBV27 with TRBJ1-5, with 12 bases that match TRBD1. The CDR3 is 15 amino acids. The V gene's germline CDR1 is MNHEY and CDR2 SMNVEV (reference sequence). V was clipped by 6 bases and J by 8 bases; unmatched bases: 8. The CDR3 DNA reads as TGTGCCAGCAGAGCCGGGACAGGGGGCGAGAAGCCCCAGCATTTT. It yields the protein CASRAGTGGEKPQHF.